This T cell receptor beta chain was profiled in a study of cytotoxic CD8 clonotypes in ibrutinib-treated CLL. Study-wide results and caveats: Baseline-level clonality went beyond age-matched healthy donors and moved in step with circulating CD8+ T-cell counts. Rare overall, public clonotypes shrank or held steady under therapy.

The CDR3 totals 14 residues. CDR1 and CDR2 (germline): MGHDK, SYGVNS. The trim removed 6 bases at V and 6 bases at J, leaving 6 bases unmatched. As concerns this clone: Its antigen is still unknown.

The method was immunoSEQ multiplex PCR; TCRdb's version includes in-frame clones alone and lacks a portion of them. The sample includes around 41,000 clones, roughly two thirds of them seen just once. The chain is built from TRBV25-1 and TRBJ1-5, with 9 bases identical to TRBD1. The clonotype originates from a human donor with chronic lymphocytic leukemia. The specimen was PBMCs, collected at disease progression, from a patient treated with ibrutinib. The DNA of the CDR3 is TGTGCCAGCAGCGAACAGGGGGCGGTTCAGCCCCAGCATTTT. Translation: CASSEQGAVQPQHF.